A single TCR beta chain is shown here with its context. In the authors' workflow: The authors estimated nucleated cell counts from reference gene primer amplification. This table comes from immunoSEQ multiplex PCR, and its TCRdb copy is limited to in-frame clones, with some not included. V and J calls and clone size are those listed in that table; D and trimming were worked out from the DNA. The table lists under 75,000 clones, around four fifths of them singletons. The data derive from a study of blood T cell repertoires in COVID-19. Study-wide context: The samples span acute and convalescent COVID-19 from the United States, Italy and Spain. From T cells, B-cell-depleted T cells, or PBMCs came the material, which was cDNA or gDNA.

V lost 3 bases to trimming and J lost 10 bases, with 13 bases between them. The germline CDR1 and CDR2 sequences are LGHDT and YNNKEL (reference sequence). CDR3 length equals 13 residues. The sequence was collected from a man aged 55 to 70 with acute or convalescent COVID-19. The chain carries TRBV3-1 (or the pseudogene TRBV3-2) and TRBJ1-3; D is undetermined. The sample taken for sequencing was peripheral blood. Here the CDR3 DNA reads TGTGCCAGCAGCCAGAGCGGGGAAAAAACCATATATTTT. This encodes CASSQSGEKTIYF.